The 26 T cell receptor beta chains in this list originate from one sample, sequenced in a study of T-cell reconstitution after alpha-beta-depleted transplantation in children. Preparing the TCRbeta library involved the use of unique molecular identifiers. TCRdb itself ran the PCR reads through MiXCR, one entry per CDR3 protein. Among fewer than 150,000 distinct CDR3 sequences listed, more than 20% were seen once. The sample in question was PBMCs, mostly from graft donor cells, obtained 180 days after TCRalphabeta/CD19-depleted stem cell transplant. Source of these receptors: a male patient aged 2-15 years who had a stem cell transplant for chronic granulomatous disease, so the T cells may come from the graft donor.

V is TRBV10-3 and J is TRBJ2-3; D perhaps matches TRBD1 (5 bases). The CDR3 is made up of 14 amino acids. V lost 5 bases and J lost 1, with 10 bases in between. Germline loops: CDR1 ENHRY, CDR2 SYGVKD. CDR3 DNA sequence: TGTGCCATCAGTCAGGGCCGGGGCACAGATACGCAGTATTTT. It encodes CAISQGRGTDTQYF.

The chain has TRBV20-1 and TRBJ2-5; D may match TRBD1 or TRBD2 (6 bases each). The CDR3 has 15 residues. Germline V gene lookup returns CDR1 DFQATT and CDR2 SNEGSKA (reference sequence). V was clipped by 0 bases and J by 4 bases, with 15 bases between them. In DNA form, the CDR3 reads TGCAGTGCTAGAGAAGGAGGGGGACGGGGAGAGACCCAGTACTTC. This encodes CSAREGGGRGETQYF.

The rearrangement uses TRBV6-5 and TRBJ2-5; 8 nucleotides line up with TRBD1. V trimming: 1 base; J trimming: 3 bases; junction bases outside the gene matches: 10. The CDR3 is 17 residues long. Germline lookup yields CDR1 MNHEY and CDR2 SVGAGI. The chain's CDR3 is CASSYWEPGGIKETQYF. In DNA form, the CDR3 reads TGTGCCAGCAGTTACTGGGAACCAGGGGGCATTAAAGAGACCCAGTACTTC.

This clonotype has a count of ten or more. CDR3 loop: CASGLVQAGGIYF. CDR3 DNA: TGTGCTAGTGGTTTGGTACAAGCGGGGGGAATTTACTTC. This chain connects TRBV12-5 to TRBJ2-7; 9 bases align to TRBD2. Per the germline V gene, CDR1 is LGHNT and CDR2 is FRNRAP. The CDR3 contains 13 residues. V shed 0 bases and J 13 bases; nucleotides not matched to a gene: 7.

At least ten counts were recorded for this clonotype. The chain is built from TRBV5-1 and TRBJ2-3; a possible D gene is TRBD2 (6 bases). CDR1 is SGHRS and CDR2 is YFSETQ in the germline V gene. This CDR3 region has 15 residues. Deletions cut 5 bases from V and 0 bases from J, with 13 bases between. The CDR3 region is CASSRLASSTDTQYF. CDR3 in DNA: TGCGCCAGCAGTCGGCTAGCGTCTAGCACAGATACGCAGTATTTT.

In the case of this clonotype: A read error may be the cause here, since a much bigger clone is one base away. This chain links TRBV5-5 with TRBJ2-3; D is uncertain. The length of the CDR3 is 12 residues. CDR1 SGHKS and CDR2 YYEKEE come from the germline V gene (reference sequence). The CDR3 DNA reads TGTGCCAGCAGCCCTGTACCAGATACGCGGTATTTT. Translation: CASSPVPDTRYF.

This clonotype was seen many times. CDR3 amino acids: CSAWVGTGRGHQWGGYTF. In nucleotides, the CDR3 is TGCAGTGCTTGGGTTGGGACCGGGCGGGGCCATCAATGGGGTGGCTACACCTTC. The chain uses TRBV20-1 and TRBJ1-2, with D maybe TRBD1 (5 bases). From germline, CDR1 is DFQATT and CDR2 SNEGSKA (reference sequence). The CDR3 is 18 residues long. The V and J ends lost 5 bases and 7 bases respectively, with 32 bases between them.

Details on this clonotype: The junction shows a germline mismatch at one end, possibly a read error. Written as DNA, the CDR3 is TGTGCCAGCAGCTTAGGCCCGACAGGGAGGTACAATGAGCACTTCTTC. Amino acids: CASSLGPTGRYNEHFF. The V gene is TRBV11-2, the J gene TRBJ2-1; a weak D match, TRBD1 (7 bases). Germline CDR1 is SGHAT and CDR2 is FQNNGV. The CDR3 spans 16 residues.

The rearrangement uses TRBV20-1 and TRBJ2-7, with 9 bases matching TRBD2. The germline CDR1 and CDR2 sequences are DFQATT and SNEGSKA (reference sequence). With 0 bases clipped from V and 5 bases from J, the junction kept 2 bases outside the gene matches. CDR3 length: 13 amino acids. CDR3 region: CSARDLAGDEQYF. The CDR3 region has the DNA TGCAGTGCTAGAGACTTAGCGGGAGACGAGCAGTACTTC.

This clonotype appeared many times. The V gene is TRBV7-2, the J gene TRBJ1-1; D is unresolved. With 0 bases removed from V and 5 bases from J, the gap between germline ends came to 13 bases. CDR1 and CDR2 (germline): SGHTA, FQGNSA. The CDR3 has 15 amino acids. The CDR3: CASSLAPGLGTEAFF. The CDR3 nucleotides are TGTGCCAGCAGCTTAGCCCCGGGATTAGGGACTGAAGCTTTCTTT. Drawing the rest from reference TRBV7-2 and TRBJ1-1, the complete variable domain is GAGVSQSPSNKVTEKGKDVELRCDPISGHTALYWYRQSLGQGLEFLIYFQGNSAPDKSGLPSDRFSAERTGGSVSTLTIQRTQQEDSAVYLCASSLAPGLGTEAFFGQGTRLTVV.

The chain combines TRBV9 with TRBJ2-3; 7 bases match TRBD2. The germline CDR1 and CDR2 sequences are SGDLS and YYNGEE. V gave up 1 base and J gave up 1 base; unmatched junction bases: 0. CDR3 length: 14 residues. The chain's CDR3 is CASSVLAGTDTQYF. Written as DNA, the CDR3 is TGTGCCAGCAGCGTACTAGCGGGCACAGATACGCAGTATTTT.

This clonotype has at least ten counts. The CDR3 region is CASSLRQNNQPQHF. DNA of the CDR3: TGTGCCAGCAGTTTACGACAGAACAATCAGCCCCAGCATTTT. This chain joins TRBV12-3 or TRBV12-4 and TRBJ1-5; TRBD1 might be the D (5 bases). V lost 2 bases to trimming and J lost 3 bases, with 8 bases between them. This CDR3 region has 14 residues.

This chain joins TRBV6-2 or TRBV6-3 and TRBJ2-1, with 8 bases fitting TRBD2. In germline, CDR1 is MNHEY, CDR2 SVGEGT. Losses at the gene ends were 4 bases for V and 5 bases for J; bases not matched to a gene: 4. This CDR3 has 14 amino acids. CDR3 amino acids: CASSSGGGHNEQFF. The CDR3 DNA reads as TGTGCCAGCAGTTCGGGGGGGGGGCACAATGAGCAGTTCTTC.

This clonotype was picked up many times. The chain combines TRBV15 with TRBJ1-1; no clear D gene. This CDR3 has 13 amino acids. Looked up from germline, CDR1 is LNHNV and CDR2 is YYDKDF (reference sequence). The ends were cut back, 2 bases at V and 7 bases at J, with 11 bases in the middle. CDR3 region: CATSRTGRLEAFF. The CDR3 nucleotides read TGTGCCACCAGCAGAACCGGACGTCTTGAAGCTTTCTTT. Filled out from reference TRBV15 and TRBJ1-1, the complete variable domain reads DAMVIQNPRYQVTQFGKPVTLSCSQTLNHNVMYWYQQKSSQAPKLLFHYYDKDFNNEADTPDNFQSRRPNTSFCFLDIRSPGLGDTAMYLCATSRTGRLEAFFGQGTRLTVV.

In its sample, this clonotype was seen many times. This sequence joins TRBV25-1 and TRBJ2-2; unclear D gene. The CDR3 contains 11 residues. Germline V CDR1 and CDR2: MGHDK, SYGVNS. V dropped 3 bases and J dropped 6 bases, with 2 bases sitting between them. CDR3 region: CASSESGELFF. The CDR3 nucleotides are TGTGCCAGCAGTGAGTCCGGGGAGCTGTTTTTT.

V usage is TRBV20-1 and J usage is TRBJ2-3; D is unclear. This CDR3 has 19 amino acids. V was shortened by 1 base and J by 0 bases, with 23 bases between the two germline ends. CDR1 and CDR2 from the germline V gene are DFQATT and SNEGSKA (reference sequence). CDR3 DNA sequence: TGCAGTGCTAGAGCCCTCGGTTGGAGTGGCGCGGCTAGCACAGATACGCAGTATTTT. This sequence encodes CSARALGWSGAASTDTQYF.

At least ten counts were recorded for this clonotype. The V call is TRBV20-1, the J call TRBJ2-7, with 8 positions matching TRBD2. This CDR3 spans 14 amino acids. The germline CDR1 and CDR2 sequences are DFQATT and SNEGSKA (reference sequence). V was pared by 4 bases and J by 4 bases, with 9 bases of the junction left unmatched. CDR3 DNA sequence: TGCAGTGCTAAGCGGGAGATGGTTTGGTACGAGCAGTACTTC. It codes for CSAKREMVWYEQYF.

The chain combines TRBV5-8 with TRBJ1-1, with 7 positions matching TRBD1. The CDR3 extends over 14 amino acids. The trim removed 3 bases at V and 4 bases at J, leaving 6 bases unmatched. Germline V gene sequence: CDR1 SGHTS, CDR2 YDEGEE. CDR3 DNA sequence: TGTGCCAGCAGCTACCGGGACAGAAGCACTGAAGCTTTCTTT. It specifies CASSYRDRSTEAFF.

The chain combines TRBV27 with TRBJ1-2, with 7 bases fitting TRBD1. The V gene end was trimmed by 3 bases and the J gene end by 3 bases; junction bases not matched to a gene: 1. Germline V lookup: CDR1 MNHEY, CDR2 SMNVEV (reference sequence). The CDR3 spans 13 residues. The CDR3, as DNA: TGTGCCAGCAGTTTCCAGGGGGACTATGGCTACACCTTC. Translation gives CASSFQGDYGYTF.

This chain joins TRBV27 and TRBJ2-3; tentative D call: TRBD1 (5 bases). The CDR3 has 15 amino acids. CDR1 and CDR2 from the germline V gene are MNHEY and SMNVEV (reference sequence). V was trimmed by 6 bases and J by 4 bases, leaving 17 bases between them. CDR3 in amino acids: CASSPVGAISDTQYF. The CDR3 DNA is TGTGCCAGCAGCCCCGTTGGGGCGATATCAGATACGCAGTATTTT.

This chain joins TRBV28 and TRBJ2-1, with 9 bases lining up with TRBD1. Germline V lookup: CDR1 MDHEN, CDR2 SYDVKM. The CDR3 consists of 17 residues. Trimming took 7 bases from V and 5 from J; bases not matched to a gene: 15. The CDR3 is CASIPSPWTGVNNEQFF. The CDR3 DNA reads as TGTGCCAGCATTCCATCCCCCTGGACAGGGGTCAACAATGAGCAGTTCTTC.

The chain combines TRBV7-9 with TRBJ2-1; TRBD2 matches at 11 bases. The germline gives CDR1 SEHNR, CDR2 FQNEAQ (reference sequence). The V gene end was trimmed by 5 bases and the J gene end by 5 bases; junction bases not matched to a gene: 5. This CDR3 is 15 amino acids long. The chain's CDR3 is CASSQLAGANNEQFF. CDR3 in DNA: TGTGCCAGCAGCCAACTAGCGGGAGCCAACAATGAGCAGTTCTTC.

This clonotype was counted only a few times. The V call is TRBV5-1, the J call TRBJ2-5; D is ambiguous. Germline CDR1 is SGHRS and CDR2 is YFSETQ. The CDR3 runs 11 residues. The V end was cut by 5 bases, the J end by 5 bases, with 7 bases between. Here the CDR3 DNA reads TGCGCCAGCAGTGCGGAGGAGACCCAGTACTTC. Translated: CASSAEETQYF. Using reference TRBV5-1 and TRBJ2-5 for the parts outside the CDR3, the full variable domain is KAGVTQTPRYLIKTRGQQVTLSCSPISGHRSVSWYQQTPGQGLQFLFEYFSETQRNKGNFPGRFSGRQFSNSRSEMNVSTLELGDSALYLCASSAEETQYFGPGTRLLVL.

There are many counts of this clonotype. This chain joins TRBV6-5 and TRBJ1-1, with TRBD1 matching over 10 bases. The CDR3 loop spans 15 amino acids. Trimming removed 5 bases from V and 5 bases from J; junction bases left unmatched: 8. Looked up from germline, CDR1 is MNHEY and CDR2 is SVGAGI. In DNA form, the CDR3 reads TGTGCCAGCAGTCGTCCCGGGACAGGGGTTACTGAAGCTTTCTTT. Translating it yields CASSRPGTGVTEAFF.

This clonotype was detected a few times. Written as DNA, the CDR3 is TGTGCCAGCAGCGTGACAGGGTCCGACGAGCAGTACTTC. It specifies CASSVTGSDEQYF. The rearrangement links TRBV9 to TRBJ2-7; the match to TRBD1 covers 7 bases. Germline V gives CDR1 SGDLS, CDR2 YYNGEE. Trimming cost V 2 bases and J 5 bases; bases outside gene matches: 4. The length of the CDR3 is 13 residues.

This clonotype was seen a few times. The chain recombines TRBV20-1 with TRBJ2-1; TRBD1 or TRBD2 may be the D gene (6 bases each). The CDR3 runs to 15 residues. V was cut by 6 bases and J by 5 bases, with 20 bases left in between. The V gene's germline CDR1 is DFQATT and CDR2 SNEGSKA (reference sequence). CDR3 sequence reads: CSAPPGGRVNNEQFF. In nucleotides, the CDR3 is TGCAGTGCCCCCCCCGGGGGCAGGGTCAACAATGAGCAGTTCTTC.